This TCR beta chain was profiled in a study of blood T cell repertoires in COVID-19. There are 15 residues in the CDR3. Germline lookup yields CDR1 LNHDA and CDR2 SQIVND (reference sequence). The J segment lost 4 bases and the V segment lost 4 bases, leaving 7 bases of the junction unmatched. Per the authors' pipeline: Amplification of reference gene primers provided the estimated nucleated cell counts. Some clones are missing from TCRdb's copy, which holds only in-frame ones; the method was immunoSEQ multiplex PCR. D and trimming come from the DNA, and the V and J calls and clone size come from that table. The sample includes roughly 290,000 clones, around 90% of them seen just once. This clone occurred a few times.

The rearrangement joins TRBV19 to TRBJ2-1, with TRBD1 matching over 7 bases. Sequenced: PBMCs or T cells enriched from blood (not recorded which). The receptor was isolated from a woman aged 40-49 years who had recovered from COVID-19. The CDR3 reads CASSTQGQIYNEQFF. The DNA for the CDR3 is TGTGCCAGTAGTACCCAGGGACAGATATACAATGAGCAGTTCTTC.